Listed below are T cell receptor beta chains from one sample, sequenced in a study of shared clonotypes between healthy human individuals. Produced via immunoSEQ multiplex PCR; TCRdb's table is partial and in-frame only. There are fewer than 1.4 million clones in the sample; 78% occur only once, and 0.61% lies in the top ten. Sequenced material: memory CD4+ T cells from PBMCs. These receptors were taken from a man younger than 30 in good health. Some clones in this sample may be carry-over from other donors' samples. The CDR3 runs from the conserved cysteine through the conserved F or W. The D gene is left open where the match is weak. Expanded clones are given a class, and other clones once, few, many or no size at all.

>TRBV2|.|TRBD1|TRBJ2-2
TGTGCCAGCAGTAATACAGGGGGTCGGGGGCTGTTTTTT
CASSNTGGRGLFF
>TRBV7-7|.|.|TRBJ2-3
TGTGCCAGCAGCTTAGGCGTGAGGCTGACAGATACGCAGTATTTT
CASSLGVRLTDTQYF
>TRBV16|.|.|TRBJ2-5
TGTGCCAGCAGCCCCTGGCAGGGGCGGGAGACCCAGTACTTC
CASSPWQGRETQYF
>TRBV7-6|.|.|TRBJ2-5
TGTGCCAGCAGCCCCAATAGCGGCAACTTACAAGAGACCCAGTACTTC
CASSPNSGNLQETQYF
>TRBV28|.|TRBD2|TRBJ2-7
TGTGCCAGCAGCCTACGGGGGGGGATGGTTTACGAGCAGTACTTC
CASSLRGGMVYEQYF
>TRBV18|.|.|TRBJ1-3
TGTGCCAGCTCAGCAGGGACGGACTCTGGAAACACCATATATTTT
CASSAGTDSGNTIYF
>TRBV5-4|.|.|TRBJ1-2
TGTGCCAGCAGCGGCAGGGAGATCTATGGCTACACCTTC
CASSGREIYGYTF
>TRBV5-1|.|.|TRBJ2-7
TGCGCCAGCACGATTTCCCCAGGTAACGAGCAGTACTTC
CASTISPGNEQYF
>TRBV27|.|TRBD1|TRBJ2-3
TGTGCCAGCAGTTTAAGGGACAGGGTCCCAGATACGCAGTATTTT
CASSLRDRVPDTQYF
>TRBV7-3|once|TRBD1|TRBJ2-5
TGTGCCAGCAGCCTGTCCGGGACAGAAGGAGAGACCCAGTACTTC
CASSLSGTEGETQYF
>TRBV29-1|.|TRBD1|TRBJ2-2
TGCAGCGTCTCCGACCTTAATGACAGGGCGACCGGGGAGCTGTTTTTT
CSVSDLNDRATGELFF
>TRBV4-1|.|TRBD1|TRBJ2-1
TGCGCCAGCAGCCAACCACGGGGGACAGGGAGCTACAATGAGCAGTTCTTC
CASSQPRGTGSYNEQFF
>TRBV7-2|.|TRBD1|TRBJ2-5
TGTGCCAGCAGCCTACAGGGGGCGTATGGAACCCAGTACTTC
CASSLQGAYGTQYF
>TRBV5-6|.|TRBD1|TRBJ2-4
TGTGCCAGCAGCCTGACGGACAGGCCCCAGCCCAAAAACATTCAGTACTTC
CASSLTDRPQPKNIQYF
>TRBV4-2|once|.|TRBJ1-2
TGTGCCAGCAGCAATCTCCAGGGGAACGACTATGGCTACACCTTC
CASSNLQGNDYGYTF
>TRBV6-6|.|.|TRBJ2-7
TGTGCCAGCAGTTACGCGGAATCCTACGAGCAGTACTTC
CASSYAESYEQYF
>TRBV2|.|TRBD1|TRBJ2-7
TGTGCCAGCATCTGGGACAGGGCCCTTTACGAGCAGTACTTC
CASIWDRALYEQYF
>TRBV5-1|.|TRBD1|TRBJ1-2
TGCGCCAGCAGCCCCGCGGGACAGGGATATGGCTACACCTTC
CASSPAGQGYGYTF
>TRBV5-4|.|.|TRBJ1-1
TGTGCCAGCAGCCCGAGGGAGGGGCGAACTGAAGCTTTCTTT
CASSPREGRTEAFF
>TRBV7-3|.|.|TRBJ1-1
TGTGCCAGCAGCCAAATCGGAGGTGGCACTGAAGCTTTCTTT
CASSQIGGGTEAFF
>TRBV10-3|.|TRBD1|TRBJ1-2
TGTGCCATCAAGGAGACAGGGACCTATGGCTACACCTTC
CAIKETGTYGYTF
>TRBV5-1|.|.|TRBJ1-2
TGCGCCAGCAGCCTGTCGGGGGTCTATGGCTACACCTTC
CASSLSGVYGYTF
>TRBV28|.|TRBD1|TRBJ2-7
TGTGCCAGCAGTTTATTAGGGGACAGGGCCTACGAGCAGTACTTC
CASSLLGDRAYEQYF
>TRBV7-2|.|TRBD2|TRBJ2-1
TGTGCCAGCAGCGAAAGCGGGAGCCTCGCCAGTGAGCAGTTCTTC
CASSESGSLASEQFF
>TRBV11-2|.|.|TRBJ2-7
TGTGCCAGCAGCTCACTATATCGGGTTGAGCAGTACTTC
CASSSLYRVEQYF
>TRBV2|.|.|TRBJ1-2
TGTGCCAGCAGTGAAGAAAGTTCCTATGGCTACACCTTC
CASSEESSYGYTF
>TRBV11-3|.|.|TRBJ2-2
TGTGCCAGCAGGGAGGGGACTGGACGAACCGGGGAGCTGTTTTTT
CASREGTGRTGELFF
>TRBV10-3|few|.|TRBJ1-1
TGTGCCATCAGTGAGAAGCGTGGGACATCCGTGAACACTGAAGCTTTCTTT
CAISEKRGTSVNTEAFF
>TRBV30|few|.|TRBJ1-1
TGTGCCTGGAGTGTACGAAATTCAGCTTTCTTT
CAWSVRNSAFF
>TRBV18|.|TRBD1|TRBJ2-5
TGTGCCAGCTCACCACCTAGGACAGGGGGAGAGACCCAGTACTTC
CASSPPRTGGETQYF
>TRBV5-4|.|.|TRBJ2-1
TGTGCCAGCAGCCTTCAGGGGGGACCTTCCTACAATGAGCAGTTCTTC
CASSLQGGPSYNEQFF
>TRBV5-1|.|.|TRBJ1-4
TGCGCCAGCAGCTTGGGGGCTGGGGCTACTAATGAAAAACTGTTTTTT
CASSLGAGATNEKLFF
>TRBV5-4|.|.|TRBJ2-2
TGTGCCAGCAGCTTTGACGGGACGAAACCGACGAACGCCGGGGAGCTGTTTTTT
CASSFDGTKPTNAGELFF
>TRBV4-1|.|.|TRBJ2-7
TGCGCCAGCAGCCAGAGAACTAGCACTTACGAGCAGTACTTC
CASSQRTSTYEQYF
>TRBV6-6|.|.|TRBJ1-2
TGTGCCATCGAAGGGAACGGTGGCTACACCTTC
CAIEGNGGYTF
>TRBV19|few|.|TRBJ1-5
TGTGCCAGTAGTCAGAAATCGAATCAGCCCCAGCATTTT
CASSQKSNQPQHF
>TRBV7-9|.|TRBD2|TRBJ2-5
TGTGCCAGCAGCCCGAGGGGGTTAGCGGGAGATCCGGAGACCCAGTACTTC
CASSPRGLAGDPETQYF
>TRBV7-9|.|.|TRBJ2-7
TGTGCCAGCAGCTCTGGCGAGGGTAGTGAGCAGTACTTC
CASSSGEGSEQYF
>TRBV18|.|.|TRBJ2-1
TGTGCCAGCTCACCGGGCCTAGCAGACAATGAGCAGTTCTTC
CASSPGLADNEQFF
>TRBV15|.|TRBD1|TRBJ2-5
TGTGCCACCAGCAGAGGGGGACAGGGAAAAGAGACCCAGTACTTC
CATSRGGQGKETQYF
>TRBV19|few|.|TRBJ1-5
TGTGCCAGTAGCAGGGGCGGAATGGGGGTCCGCAATCAGCCCCAGCATTTT
CASSRGGMGVRNQPQHF
>TRBV5-4|.|.|TRBJ2-3
TGTGCCAGCAGTCTCCACAGCAGCACAGATACGCAGTATTTT
CASSLHSSTDTQYF
>TRBV5-8|.|.|TRBJ1-1
TGTGCCAGCAGCTACCGTTCGTTGGCTGAAGCTTTCTTT
CASSYRSLAEAFF
>TRBV30|few|.|TRBJ1-1
TGTGCCTGGACTACAGGGATAACTGAAGCTTTCTTT
CAWTTGITEAFF
>TRBV28|.|.|TRBJ1-3
TGTGCCAGCAGCCCGGGAGGCTCTGGAAACACCATATATTTT
CASSPGGSGNTIYF
>TRBV5-1|.|TRBD2|TRBJ2-1
TGCGCCAGCAGCTTGGGACAGGGACTAGCGAATGAGCAGTTCTTC
CASSLGQGLANEQFF
>TRBV7-9|.|TRBD2|TRBJ2-7
TGTGCCAGCAGCTTAGCCGGGAGGAAGTACTTC
CASSLAGRKYF
>TRBV5-6|.|.|TRBJ2-1
TGTGCCAGCATCTCGGGCGGCCCTTGGGACAATGAGCAGTTCTTC
CASISGGPWDNEQFF
>TRBV27|.|.|TRBJ2-7
TGTGCCAGCAGTCCCTCGGGACGGACGGCCCTCGAGCAGTACTTC
CASSPSGRTALEQYF
>TRBV28|.|TRBD2|TRBJ2-1
TGTGCCAGCAGTTTTAATCAGCCGGGACTACCACAGTTCTTC
CASSFNQPGLPQFF
>TRBV18|once|.|TRBJ2-3
TGTGCCAGCTCACCAGGGTTCACAGATACGCAGTATTTT
CASSPGFTDTQYF
>TRBV27|.|.|TRBJ1-5
TGTGCCAGCAGTTTAAGGGGGTGGGGGGTCAATCAGCCCCAGCATTTT
CASSLRGWGVNQPQHF
>TRBV7-2|once|.|TRBJ1-2
TGTGCCAGCAGCCCTCACCGCTCCCCGGGAACGCCTTACTATGGCTACACCTTC
CASSPHRSPGTPYYGYTF
>TRBV15|.|TRBD2|TRBJ2-7
TGTGCCACCAGCCTCTCGGCTAGCGGGAGCGAGCAGTACTTC
CATSLSASGSEQYF
>TRBV5-4|.|TRBD2|TRBJ2-1
TGTGCCAGCAGCCCGGGACTAGCGGGATGGGCTGAGCAGTTCTTC
CASSPGLAGWAEQFF
>TRBV5-4|.|TRBD2|TRBJ2-5
TGTGCCAGCAGCCTCGGAGCGGGAGGGCCGCAAGAGACCCAGTACTTC
CASSLGAGGPQETQYF
>TRBV4-2|.|TRBD2|TRBJ2-2
TGTGCCAGCAGCCGGCAAAAGATGGGGGGGTGGCGATCGAACACCGGGGAGCTGTTTTTT
CASSRQKMGGWRSNTGELFF
>TRBV28|.|.|TRBJ2-3
TGTGCCAGCAGTTTTCCCCTTGGGCGGGGTGGGAGCACAGATACGCAGTATTTT
CASSFPLGRGGSTDTQYF
>TRBV28|.|.|TRBJ1-2
TGTGCCAGCAGTTATCGGAACAGGGTGAACTATGGCTACACCTTC
CASSYRNRVNYGYTF
>TRBV11-2|.|.|TRBJ2-5
TGTGCCAGCAGCTTACTACAGGGAAGGGCGGAGACCCAGTACTTC
CASSLLQGRAETQYF